A single sample gave rise to the 27 T cell receptor beta chains below, sequenced in a study of CD8+ T cells in alopecia areata. TCR sequencing used cDNA made by reverse transcription of extracted RNA. TCRdb keeps only in-frame clones here, not all; method: immunoSEQ multiplex PCR. The data show hundreds of thousands of clones, roughly two fifths seen once. Sample treatment: oral pan-JAK inhibitor, 5-10 mg twice daily. Specimen: CD4+ T cells sorted from blood, collected at roughly week 30, from a patient treated with tofacitinib. These receptors were taken from a human donor with alopecia areata.

This sequence joins TRBV30 and TRBJ2-5; the match to TRBD2 covers 13 bases. V gave up 2 bases and J gave up 4 bases; unmatched junction bases: 4. Looked up from germline, CDR1 is GTSNPN and CDR2 is SVGIG (reference sequence). The CDR3 is made up of 15 amino acids. CDR3 loop: CAWSPWTSGRETQYF. Here the CDR3 DNA reads TGTGCCTGGAGTCCCTGGACTAGCGGGAGAGAGACCCAGTACTTC.

CDR3: CASRGQGVRTEAFF. Written as DNA, the CDR3 is TGTGCCAGCAGGGGACAGGGGGTGAGGACTGAAGCTTTCTTT. The chain recombines TRBV2 with TRBJ1-1, with 11 bases that match TRBD1. The germline CDR1 and CDR2 sequences are SNHLY and FYNNEI. The CDR3 loop spans 14 amino acids. The V and J ends lost 6 bases and 5 bases, in that order; junction bases with no gene match: 5.

A few counts support this clone. The V and J genes are TRBV11-2 and TRBJ2-2; D unresolved. The CDR3 spans 13 residues. The V gene's germline CDR1 is SGHAT and CDR2 FQNNGV. V was trimmed by 3 bases and J by 7 bases, leaving 9 bases between them. In nucleotides, the CDR3 is TGTGCCAGCAGCTTGGATCTTGTCGGGGAGCTGTTTTTT. Its translation: CASSLDLVGELFF. Full variable domain (missing parts from reference TRBV11-2 and TRBJ2-2): EAGVAQSPRYKIIEKRQSVAFWCNPISGHATLYWYQQILGQGPKLLIQFQNNGVVDDSQLPKDRFSAERLKGVDSTLKIQPAKLEDSAVYLCASSLDLVGELFFGEGSRLTVL.

The gene calls are TRBV5-4 and TRBJ2-6; D remains ambiguous. The CDR3 runs 15 residues. Trimming removed 4 bases at V and 3 bases at J, with 11 bases between. Per germline, CDR1 SGHNT and CDR2 YYREEE (reference sequence). Here the CDR3 reads CASSQRQGGANVLTF. CDR3 sequence (DNA): TGTGCCAGCAGCCAGAGACAAGGTGGGGCCAACGTCCTGACTTTC.

This chain connects TRBV5-1 to TRBJ1-1; D perhaps matches TRBD1 (5 bases). The CDR3 totals 13 residues. V gave up 8 bases and J gave up 5 bases, with 16 bases separating them. Germline V CDR1 and CDR2: SGHRS, YFSETQ. The CDR3 DNA reads as TGCGCCAGTTACAGGACCGTGGGGACTGAAGCTTTCTTT. Translation: CASYRTVGTEAFF.

The genes are TRBV5-1 and TRBJ2-1; D tentatively fits TRBD1 or TRBD2 (5 bases each). Germline CDR1 is SGHRS and CDR2 is YFSETQ. Trimming shortened V by 6 bases and J by 5 bases, and 15 bases separated the two germline ends. There are 14 residues in the CDR3. The CDR3 coding sequence is TGCGCCAGCACCGCCCGGGACGTCGACAATGAGCAGTTCTTC. Encoded protein: CASTARDVDNEQFF.

Comment on this clone: At one boundary the junction diverges from the germline segment, which might be a read error. The J gene is TRBJ2-5, the V gene TRBV5-6, with 9 positions matching TRBD2. The CDR3 extends over 13 amino acids. The germline CDR1 and CDR2 sequences are SGHDT and YYEEEE. CDR3 nucleotides: TGTGCCAGCAGCTTGCCCAGCGGGGGGCCCCTTAACTTC. Translating it yields CASSLPSGGPLNF.

This clone appeared a few times. The chain carries TRBV7-2 and TRBJ2-7, with 13 bases identical to TRBD2. CDR3 length equals 14 residues. The germline V gene has CDR1 SGHTA and CDR2 FQGNSA. V gave up 5 bases and J gave up 6 bases; unmatched junction bases: 4. The CDR3 nucleotides are TGTGCCAGCAGCCGCCGACTAGCGGGGGGCGAGCAGTACTTC. Amino acids: CASSRRLAGGEQYF.

This clone was observed a handful of times. V and J are TRBV7-9 and TRBJ1-2; no reliable D call. The V end lost 3 bases, the J end lost 5 bases, and 10 bases lay between the germline ends. The CDR3 loop spans 13 amino acids. In germline, CDR1 is SEHNR, CDR2 FQNEAQ (reference sequence). In DNA, the CDR3 is TGTGCCAGCAGCTTTTGGGAGTCGTATGGCTACACCTTC. This encodes CASSFWESYGYTF.

V and J are TRBV27 and TRBJ2-2, with D maybe TRBD1 (6 bases). This CDR3 spans 15 amino acids. The V end was cut by 6 bases, the J end by 0 bases, with 11 bases between. CDR1 is MNHEY and CDR2 is SMNVEV in the germline V gene (reference sequence). CDR3 DNA sequence: TGTGCCAGCAGGGGACAAGGAACGAACACCGGGGAGCTGTTTTTT. Translation: CASRGQGTNTGELFF.

The chain is built from TRBV1 and TRBJ1-2; the tabulated D call, TRBD1, remains unverified against the DNA. TRBV1 is recorded as a pseudogene. CDR3 length equals 16 residues. Here the CDR3 DNA reads TGCACCAGCAGCCATCGGGACAGCCACACCTACTATGGCTACACCTTC. Protein sequence: CTSSHRDSHTYYGYTF.

J is TRBJ2-7 and V is TRBV11-2; D not certain. Germline V lookup: CDR1 SGHAT, CDR2 FQNNGV. This CDR3 contains 13 residues. V dropped 5 bases and J dropped 7 bases, with 15 bases sitting between them. CDR3 DNA: TGTGCCAGCAGCCAATGGACGGATTTAGAGCAGTACTTC. Its translation is CASSQWTDLEQYF.

As regards this clone: At one end, the junction sequence differs from germline, possibly due to a read error. This sequence joins TRBV4-1 and TRBJ2-7, with D possibly being TRBD2 (6 bases). The CDR3 contains 14 residues. Germline CDR1 and CDR2: MGHRA and YSYEKL. CDR3 DNA: TGCGCCAGCAGCCCGGGACTCTTCGAGAGGGAGCGGTACTTC. Encoded protein: CASSPGLFERERYF.

The V gene is TRBV2, the J gene TRBJ1-2, with D unclear. This CDR3 has 14 residues. Per the germline V gene, CDR1 is SNHLY and CDR2 is FYNNEI. Trimming cost V 8 bases and J 3 bases, with 16 bases left between them. This chain's CDR3 is CASLREEHHYGYTF. CDR3 in DNA: TGTGCCAGCCTGCGGGAAGAGCACCACTATGGCTACACCTTC.

CDR3 region: CASSYSNRGLHEQYF. In DNA, the CDR3 is TGTGCCAGCAGTTACTCTAACAGGGGGCTCCACGAGCAGTACTTC. The J gene is TRBJ2-7, the V gene TRBV6-5; 9 positions agree with TRBD1. This CDR3 is 15 amino acids long. Germline V gene data show CDR1 as MNHEY and CDR2 as SVGAGI. The V gene end was trimmed by 0 bases and the J gene end by 5 bases; junction bases not matched to a gene: 5.

This sequence joins TRBV29-1 and TRBJ1-1; 7 nucleotides align to TRBD1. The CDR3 contains 15 residues. Germline CDR1 SQVTM, CDR2 ANQGSEA. With 0 bases clipped from V and 3 bases from J, the junction kept 7 bases outside the gene matches. The CDR3 DNA reads TGCAGCGTTGAAGATCAGGCAGGGGGGGACACTGAAGCTTTCTTT. It encodes CSVEDQAGGDTEAFF.

There are a few counts of this clone. The chain combines TRBV6-5 with TRBJ2-5; the D gene could be TRBD1 or TRBD2 (5 bases each). The DNA end is more similar to TRBJ2-7, so the J call may be wrong. Germline V gene lookup returns CDR1 MNHEY and CDR2 SVGAGI. The CDR3 spans 13 residues. The CDR3 DNA follows: TGTGCCAGCAGTTCCGGGACCCCTCCCGAGCAGTACTTC. Its protein is CASSSGTPPEQYF.

This clone was seen only a few times. The chain couples TRBV6-1 to TRBJ2-7, with D perhaps TRBD2 (5 bases). Germline V gene sequence: CDR1 MNHNS, CDR2 SASEGT. V lost 7 bases to trimming and J lost 7 bases, with 14 bases between them. The CDR3 has 12 residues. The CDR3 spells CASTSGVGEQYF. CDR3 sequence (DNA): TGTGCCAGCACCTCCGGGGTGGGGGAGCAGTACTTC.

V usage is TRBV30 and J usage is TRBJ1-1; 7 bases are a match to TRBD1. The CDR3 spans 14 residues. The germline V gene has CDR1 GTSNPN and CDR2 SVGIG (reference sequence). Germline trimming cut 7 bases from V and 5 bases from J; bases unmatched to any gene: 13. The chain's CDR3 is CALDTRQGRTEAFF. For the CDR3, the DNA is TGTGCCTTAGACACAAGACAGGGACGGACTGAAGCTTTCTTT.

The chain carries TRBV29-1 and TRBJ2-2; 7 positions agree with TRBD2. This CDR3 spans 14 amino acids. The V gene's germline CDR1 is SQVTM and CDR2 ANQGSEA. The V gene end was trimmed by 5 bases and the J gene end by 2 bases; junction bases not matched to a gene: 5. The CDR3 sequence: CSVRAGPNTGELFF. The CDR3 DNA reads as TGCAGCGTTCGAGCGGGGCCTAACACCGGGGAGCTGTTTTTT.

The chain combines TRBV30 with TRBJ1-2; unclear D gene. Germline V gene data show CDR1 as GTSNPN and CDR2 as SVGIG (reference sequence). Deletions cut 0 bases from V and 8 bases from J, with 19 bases between. The CDR3 loop spans 15 amino acids. The CDR3 DNA reads as TGTGCCTGGAGTGTACGTCGGCGGGAGCGGCGGGGCTACACCTTC. Translation: CAWSVRRRERRGYTF.

This clone was counted ten times or more. Here the CDR3 reads CAGGSYNEQFF. For the CDR3, the DNA is TGTGCCGGGGGCTCCTACAATGAGCAGTTCTTC. The rearrangement uses TRBV7-8 and TRBJ2-1; either TRBD1 or TRBD2 may fit D (5 bases each). The CDR3 spans 11 residues. The ends were cut back, 11 bases at V and 0 bases at J, with 5 bases in the middle. CDR1 SGHVS and CDR2 FQNEAQ come from the germline V gene.

V is TRBV7-8 and J is TRBJ1-2; D might be TRBD1 (5 bases). This CDR3 spans 14 amino acids. Germline V lookup: CDR1 SGHVS, CDR2 FQNEAQ. V was trimmed by 3 bases and J by 0 bases, leaving 8 bases between them. CDR3 protein: CASSFRDPNYGYTF. The CDR3 DNA follows: TGTGCCAGCAGCTTCCGGGACCCTAACTATGGCTACACCTTC.

This clone was seen once. The chain couples TRBV4-2 to TRBJ2-2; 8 bases agree with TRBD1. The V and J ends lost 5 bases and 0 bases, in that order; junction bases with no gene match: 2. Germline CDR1 reads LGHNA; CDR2 reads YNFKEQ. The CDR3 runs to 15 residues. CDR3 sequence: CASSAGGSNTGELFF. CDR3 DNA: TGTGCCAGCAGCGCAGGGGGCTCGAACACCGGGGAGCTGTTTTTT.

This clone came up a few times. This same CDR3 is encoded by further DNA sequences in the sample. The V gene is TRBV7-6, the J gene TRBJ2-7; the match to TRBD2 covers 8 bases. This CDR3 spans 15 amino acids. V was pared by 5 bases and J by 0 bases, with 6 bases of the junction left unmatched. From germline, CDR1 is SGHVS and CDR2 FNYEAQ. The CDR3 bases are TGTGCCAGCAGCCTTGGACTAGCTAGCTCCTACGAGCAGTACTTC. It translates to CASSLGLASSYEQYF. Supplemented by reference TRBV7-6 and TRBJ2-7, the full variable domain reads GAGVSQSPRYKVTKRGQDVALRCDPISGHVSLYWYRQALGQGPEFLTYFNYEAQQDKSGLPNDRFSAERPEGSISTLTIQRTEQRDSAMYRCASSLGLASSYEQYFGPGTRLTVT.

The chain links TRBV30 to TRBJ2-3, with a tentative D call TRBD2 (5 bases). V shed 3 bases and J shed 6 bases, with 19 bases lying between them. The CDR3 length is 15 residues. Germline V gives CDR1 GTSNPN, CDR2 SVGIG (reference sequence). Written as DNA, the CDR3 is TGTGCCTGGAGATTCCTGGACGGGATTGGGGATACGCAGTATTTT. Translation: CAWRFLDGIGDTQYF.

This chain uses TRBV29-1 with TRBJ1-1; D not certain. The CDR3 is made up of 12 amino acids. Germline V gives CDR1 SQVTM, CDR2 ANQGSEA. V was clipped by 4 bases and J by 4 bases, with 10 bases between them. Here the CDR3 reads CSVGLSTTEAFF. CDR3 DNA: TGCAGCGTTGGTCTATCCACCACTGAAGCTTTCTTT.